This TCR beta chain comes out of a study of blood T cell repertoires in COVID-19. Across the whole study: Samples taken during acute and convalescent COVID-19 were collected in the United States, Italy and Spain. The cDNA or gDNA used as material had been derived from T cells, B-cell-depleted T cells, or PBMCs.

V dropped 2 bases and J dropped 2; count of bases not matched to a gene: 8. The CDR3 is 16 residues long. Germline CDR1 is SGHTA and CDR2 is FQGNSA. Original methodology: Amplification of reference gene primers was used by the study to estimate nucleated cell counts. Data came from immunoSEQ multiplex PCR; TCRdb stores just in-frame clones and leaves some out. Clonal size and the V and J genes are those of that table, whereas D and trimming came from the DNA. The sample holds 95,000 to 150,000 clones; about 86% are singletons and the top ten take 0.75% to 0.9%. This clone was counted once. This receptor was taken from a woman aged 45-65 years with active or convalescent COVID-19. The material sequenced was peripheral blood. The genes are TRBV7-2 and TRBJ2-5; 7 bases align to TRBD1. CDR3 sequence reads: CASSLTKGALQETQYF. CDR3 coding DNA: TGTGCCAGCAGCTTAACGAAGGGGGCCTTACAAGAGACCCAGTACTTC.